Given below is one TCR beta chain in context. What it binds is unknown. The repertoire was sequenced with immunoSEQ multiplex PCR; TCRdb's copy has only in-frame clones and lacks some. This sample has 160,000 or so clones, with about 88% found just once. The data derive from a study of lymphopenia after photon versus proton radiotherapy. Deletions cut 5 bases from V and 4 bases from J, with 15 bases between. From germline, CDR1 is LNHDA and CDR2 SQIVND (reference sequence). The length of the CDR3 is 15 residues. Broader study findings: Survival link was tested only in deceased patients; proton benefit remains a possibility. After lymphocyte nadir, photon-treated repertoires showed oligoclonal expansion, especially CD8+ Temra. Proton therapy kept repertoires fairly stable, unlike photons, which gained effector/memory cells.

This clonotype originated in a man aged 50 or older with gastric cancer. V and J are TRBV19 and TRBJ2-1; D tentatively fits TRBD1 or TRBD2 (5 bases each). The specimen was peripheral blood, collected from a patient treated with photon-based radiotherapy. The CDR3 loop is CASSLSGTQYNEQFF. CDR3 in DNA: TGTGCCAGTAGTCTCTCCGGGACCCAATACAATGAGCAGTTCTTC.